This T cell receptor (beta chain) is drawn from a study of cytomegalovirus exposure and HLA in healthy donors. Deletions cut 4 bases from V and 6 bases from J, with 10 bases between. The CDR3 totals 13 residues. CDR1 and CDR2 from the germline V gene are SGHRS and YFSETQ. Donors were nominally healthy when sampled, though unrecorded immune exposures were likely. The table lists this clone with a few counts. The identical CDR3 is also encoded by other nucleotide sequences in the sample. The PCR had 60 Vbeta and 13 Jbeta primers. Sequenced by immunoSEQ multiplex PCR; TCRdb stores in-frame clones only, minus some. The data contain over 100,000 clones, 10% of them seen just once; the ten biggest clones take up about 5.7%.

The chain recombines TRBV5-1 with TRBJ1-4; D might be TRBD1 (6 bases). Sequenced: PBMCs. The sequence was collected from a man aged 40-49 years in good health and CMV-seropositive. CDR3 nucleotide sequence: TGCGCCAGCAGCGGGCAGGGGTATGAAAAACTGTTTTTT. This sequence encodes CASSGQGYEKLFF.